The sequence of this T cell receptor (beta chain) was determined in a study of T cell repertoires in cytomegalovirus infection. About the research overall: It was recently identified HLA-C-restricted and well-studied HLA-B-restricted CMV epitopes that the study used. Findings of the study overall: Dominant in the ex vivo response were TCR beta clonotypes restricted by HLA-C and specific for CMV. Summed frequency of public TCR beta families distinguished CMV carriers with the relevant HLA.

In regard to this clonotype: Its target is unknown.

TCRdb re-called the reads with MiXCR, one entry per CDR3 protein. Among roughly 500,000 distinct CDR3 sequences listed, 40% to 50% were seen once. The CDR3 spans 15 residues. The V end lost 2 bases, the J end lost 7 bases, and 14 bases lay between the germline ends. The germline V gene encodes CDR1 MNHEY and CDR2 SVGEGT. This specimen was cultured PBMCs, taken from culture after CMV antigen stimulation. This receptor was taken from a human donor in good health (CMV status not recorded). Some clones in this sample may be carry-over from other donors' samples. The gene calls are TRBV6-2 or TRBV6-3 and TRBJ2-2; D might be TRBD2 (6 bases). The CDR3 DNA follows: TGTGCCAGCAGTTACGCGGGACTCCCTTTCGGGGAGCTGTTTTTT. Protein: CASSYAGLPFGELFF.